The rows below give T cell receptor beta chains drawn from one sample of a study of technical replicates of blood from a few donors. The table came from immunoSEQ multiplex PCR; TCRdb's copy has only in-frame clones and leaves some out. The profile shows under 80,000 clones, approximately 94% of them singletons. Specimen: T cells isolated from PBMCs. The receptors were gathered from a human donor in good health. The CDR3 runs from the conserved cysteine through the conserved F or W.

v_call: TRBV28; cdr3_aa: CASSSTGESNQPQHF
v_call: TRBV29-1; cdr3_aa: CSVEDPRLAGGGELFF
v_call: TRBV6-1; cdr3_aa: CASSDFAVEQYF
v_call: TRBV28; cdr3_aa: CASSRLGTSANYNEQFF
v_call: TRBV27; cdr3_aa: CASSSPTGAVRNTEAFF
v_call: TRBV6-1; cdr3_aa: CASGRTGSYEQYF
v_call: TRBV11-3; cdr3_aa: CASSLGGSGRYRGTDTQYF
v_call: TRBV30; cdr3_aa: CAWTSQARRTEAFF
v_call: TRBV2; cdr3_aa: CASSVAYEQYF
v_call: TRBV15; cdr3_aa: CATSSNRGVATEAFF
v_call: TRBV7-2; cdr3_aa: CASSRGGGPLHF
v_call: TRBV7-6; cdr3_aa: CASSFFREGTGELFF
v_call: TRBV15; cdr3_aa: CATRDHRHLNTEAFF
v_call: TRBV20-1; cdr3_aa: CSAQGKTEAFF
v_call: TRBV7-9; cdr3_aa: CASSLESSGRDEQYF
v_call: TRBV28; cdr3_aa: CASSFDTPYEQYF
v_call: TRBV5-5; cdr3_aa: CASSSPGGTEAFF
v_call: TRBV6-1; cdr3_aa: CAITGTNYEQYF
v_call: TRBV12-5; cdr3_aa: CASGLVLAGGADYNEQFF
v_call: TRBV7-7; cdr3_aa: CASSQHIADNEQFF
v_call: TRBV30; cdr3_aa: CAWSGGDAFGYTF
v_call: TRBV19; cdr3_aa: CASSSGRPYEQYF
v_call: TRBV2; cdr3_aa: CASSPTVSLNTEAFF
v_call: TRBV11-3; cdr3_aa: CASSLDGLAPDTQYF
v_call: TRBV5-1; cdr3_aa: CASSSQETQYF
v_call: TRBV28; cdr3_aa: CASSLGQGKEKLFF
v_call: TRBV28; cdr3_aa: CASNLGGPSGNTIYF
v_call: TRBV5-6; cdr3_aa: CASSLALQLVQFF
v_call: TRBV6-5; cdr3_aa: CASSYSILAGGNEQFF
v_call: TRBV10-3; cdr3_aa: CAIKTGTEDEQYF
v_call: TRBV9; cdr3_aa: CASSVSGGGRTEQYF
v_call: TRBV27; cdr3_aa: CASSLELAGGFETQYF
v_call: TRBV18; cdr3_aa: CASSPRITEAFF
v_call: TRBV28; cdr3_aa: CASSFYYEQYF
v_call: TRBV6-1; cdr3_aa: CASKAAPNQPQHF
v_call: TRBV30; cdr3_aa: CAWEPGHLNTEAFF
v_call: TRBV6-1; cdr3_aa: CASKQGGPSSYEQYF
v_call: TRBV27; cdr3_aa: CATSQGTANTEAFF
v_call: TRBV9; cdr3_aa: CASSVAVEGTGKSGYTF
v_call: TRBV28; cdr3_aa: CASSSGQGGLDEQYF
v_call: TRBV29-1; cdr3_aa: CSVSGVLNTEAFF
v_call: TRBV7-8; cdr3_aa: CASSFLKTGLGSGSGYTF
v_call: TRBV5-1; cdr3_aa: CASSLRDSESLNSPLHF
v_call: TRBV9; cdr3_aa: CASSVATGTENSQETQYF
v_call: TRBV7-8; cdr3_aa: CASSLRGGDEQFF
v_call: TRBV19; cdr3_aa: CASSMGVLRAGELFF
v_call: TRBV2; cdr3_aa: CASQDPGGSGNTIYF
v_call: TRBV19; cdr3_aa: CASSHTGSNQPQHF
v_call: TRBV2; cdr3_aa: CASSLHTGELFF
v_call: TRBV7-9; cdr3_aa: CASSFEQGIEAFF